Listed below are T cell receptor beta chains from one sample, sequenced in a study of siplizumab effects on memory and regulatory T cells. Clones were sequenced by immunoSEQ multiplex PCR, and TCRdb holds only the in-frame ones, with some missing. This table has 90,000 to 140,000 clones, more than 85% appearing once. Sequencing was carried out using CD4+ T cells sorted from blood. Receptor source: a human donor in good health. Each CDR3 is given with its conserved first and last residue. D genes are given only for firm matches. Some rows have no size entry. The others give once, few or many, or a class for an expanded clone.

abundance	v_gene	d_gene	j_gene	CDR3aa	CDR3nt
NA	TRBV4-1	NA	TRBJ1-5	CASSQVVAEPQHF	TGCGCCAGCAGCCAAGTAGTTGCGGAGCCCCAGCATTTT
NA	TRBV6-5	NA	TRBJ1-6	CASSWGGRSNSPLHF	TGTGCCAGCAGTTGGGGGGGACGGTCTAATTCACCCCTCCACTTT
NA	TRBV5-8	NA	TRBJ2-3	CASSSGPTPGTDTQYF	TGTGCCAGCAGTTCGGGGCCAACCCCGGGCACAGATACGCAGTATTTT
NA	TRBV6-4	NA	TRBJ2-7	CASRRHSSGPYEQYF	TGTGCCAGCAGACGACACTCCTCGGGGCCCTACGAGCAGTACTTC
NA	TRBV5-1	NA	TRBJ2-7	CASSAGGGSYEQYF	TGCGCCAGCAGCGCTGGTGGAGGCTCCTACGAGCAGTACTTC
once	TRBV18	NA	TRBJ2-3	CASKQGTDTQYF	TGTGCCAGCAAACAGGGAACAGATACGCAGTATTTT
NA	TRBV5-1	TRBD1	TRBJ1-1	CASSLAGTDYTEAFF	TGCGCCAGCAGCTTGGCCGGGACAGATTACACTGAAGCTTTCTTT
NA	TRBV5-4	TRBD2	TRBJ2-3	CASSFGGGSTDTQYF	TGTGCCAGCAGCTTTGGGGGGGGAAGCACAGATACGCAGTATTTT
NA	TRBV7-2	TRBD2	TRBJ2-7	CASSLRRGGSYEQYF	TGTGCCAGCAGCTTAAGGCGGGGGGGGTCCTACGAGCAGTACTTC
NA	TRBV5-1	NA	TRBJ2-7	CASSLVLGSISYEQYF	TGCGCCAGCAGCTTGGTGCTAGGCTCCATCTCCTACGAGCAGTACTTC
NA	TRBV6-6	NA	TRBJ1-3	CASSYQGRSGNTIYF	TGTGCCAGCAGTTACCAGGGACGGAGTGGAAACACCATATATTTT
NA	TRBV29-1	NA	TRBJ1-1	CSAGHQTEAFF	TGCAGCGCGGGACACCAAACTGAAGCTTTCTTT
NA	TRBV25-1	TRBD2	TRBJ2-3	CASRPSGGLADTQYF	TGTGCCAGCAGACCTAGCGGGGGCCTCGCAGATACGCAGTATTTT
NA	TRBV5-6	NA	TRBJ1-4	CASSWAGATNEKLFF	TGTGCCAGCAGCTGGGCGGGTGCAACTAATGAAAAACTGTTTTTT
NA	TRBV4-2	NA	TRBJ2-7	CASSHSGTGSYEQYF	TGTGCCAGCAGCCATTCCGGGACTGGGTCCTACGAGCAGTACTTC
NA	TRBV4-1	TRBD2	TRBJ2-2	CASSQTSGGVFPGELFF	TGCGCCAGCAGCCAGACTAGCGGGGGGGTTTTCCCCGGGGAGCTGTTTTTT
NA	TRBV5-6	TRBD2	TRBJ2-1	CASSRPTSGRNNEQFF	TGTGCCAGCAGCAGACCGACTAGCGGGAGGAATAATGAGCAGTTCTTC